The clone carrying this T cell receptor beta chain was detected many times. Antigen: not known. The entry originates in a study of T cells in Graves' hyperthyroidism and ophthalmopathy. CDR3 size: 12 residues. Trimming removed 6 bases at V and 6 bases at J, with 8 bases between. The germline V gene encodes CDR1 MNHEY and CDR2 SVGEGT. Notes on the study in general: Most thyroid-expanded clonotypes above 0.001 were also found in blood.

RNA transcripts served as the template for amplifying TCR beta CDR3 regions. RT-PCR in the first round (using the HTBI primer set) targeted the TCR CDR3. TCRdb reprocessed the multiplex PCR reads via MiXCR and lists one record per CDR3 protein. The sample lists hundreds of thousands of distinct CDR3 sequences, roughly 13% seen once, with 4.5% to 6% in the top ten. Specimen: blood. This chain connects TRBV6-2 or TRBV6-3 to TRBJ2-2; D call uncertain. This TCR was sampled from a woman aged 25-40 years with Graves' hyperthyroidism that later progressed to Graves' ophthalmopathy. The DNA for the CDR3 is TGTGCCAGCAGCCCGTTATCCGGGGAGCTGTTTTTT. This translates into CASSPLSGELFF.